Presented here are 8 T cell receptor beta chains from one specimen sequenced in a study of T cells in Graves' hyperthyroidism and ophthalmopathy (dated by TCRdb to the late 2010s). The method was multiplex PCR. The run used an Illumina HiSeq 2000. The TCR beta CDR3 regions were amplified from the RNA transcripts. A first-round RT-PCR of the TCR CDR3 used the HTBI primer set with the Qiagen OneStep RT-PCR kit. The raw public reads went through TCRdb reprocessing: fastp at Q25, MiXCR clone calling, in-frame beta chains kept. Rows are combined by CDR3 protein, so each entry shows the most common genes and DNA. The sample table records about 610,000 distinct CDR3 sequences; about 16% of these occur just once. Around 3.3% of the sample comes from the top ten. The specimen was blood. All receptors derive from a woman aged 40 to 50 with Graves' ophthalmopathy.

This clonotype came up many times. The chain combines TRBV7-3 with TRBJ1-2; D ambiguous. Per germline, CDR1 SGHTA and CDR2 FQGTGA. The germline V and J ends were trimmed by 7 bases and 9 bases, with 15 bases remaining between them. The CDR3 totals 12 residues. CDR3 loop: CASTLWTVCYTF. The CDR3 DNA is TGTGCCAGCACCTTGTGGACGGTGTGCTACACCTTC. The whole variable domain, remainder taken from reference TRBV7-3 and TRBJ1-2, is GAGVSQTPSNKVTEKGKYVELRCDPISGHTALYWYRQSLGQGPEFLIYFQGTGAADDSGLPNDRFFAVRPEGSVSTLKIQRTERGDSAVYLCASTLWTVCYTFGSGTRLTVV.

This clonotype was counted many times. The chain couples TRBV27 to TRBJ2-1; no reliable D call. The CDR3 totals 13 residues. The germline V gene has CDR1 MNHEY and CDR2 SMNVEV (reference sequence). V lost 4 bases and J 5 bases, leaving 9 bases between the germline ends. As DNA, the CDR3 is TGTGCCAGCAGTTGGCGTCTAAACAATGAGCAGTTCTTC. This encodes CASSWRLNNEQFF.

This clonotype was seen repeatedly, ten times or more. The CDR3 spells CASSPSQAGVYEQYF. The DNA of the CDR3 is TGTGCCAGCAGCCCCAGTCAGGCGGGGGTCTACGAGCAGTACTTC. The chain recombines TRBV3-1 with TRBJ2-7; the match to TRBD2 covers 7 bases. This CDR3 comprises 15 residues. The germline CDR1 and CDR2 sequences are LGHDT and YNNKEL (reference sequence). Losses at the gene ends were 4 bases for V and 3 bases for J; bases not matched to a gene: 9.

Many counts were recorded for this clonotype. One end of the junction does not line up with germline, which may come from a read error. The rearrangement uses TRBV20-1 and TRBJ2-1; D perhaps matches TRBD2 (7 bases). The V gene's germline CDR1 is DFQATT and CDR2 SNEGSKA (reference sequence). The CDR3 runs 14 residues. The CDR3 sequence: CSARGGRAHNEQFF. CDR3 in DNA: TGCAGTGCGAGAGGGGGGAGGGCCCACAATGAGCAGTTCTTC.

This chain links TRBV28 with TRBJ1-4; 7 bases fit TRBD1. The V gene end was trimmed by 4 bases and the J gene end by 8 bases; junction bases not matched to a gene: 7. Germline CDR1 and CDR2: MDHEN and SYDVKM. This CDR3 comprises 14 residues. CDR3 amino acids: CASSSYRGGEKLFF. Here the CDR3 DNA reads TGTGCCAGCAGTTCCTACAGGGGTGGGGAAAAACTGTTTTTT.

This clonotype has ten or more counts. This rearrangement joins TRBV7-9 to TRBJ2-1; TRBD2 is a possible D gene (6 bases). Trimming cost V 5 bases and J 10 bases, with 12 bases left between them. CDR1 and CDR2 (germline): SEHNR, FQNEAQ (reference sequence). The CDR3 spans 12 residues. As DNA, the CDR3 is TGTGCCAGCAGCCCAACTAGCAGAGAGCAGTTCTTC. It yields the protein CASSPTSREQFF.

This clonotype has a count of ten or more. The V and J genes are TRBV2 and TRBJ1-1, with 7 nucleotides matching TRBD1. The V gene's germline CDR1 is SNHLY and CDR2 FYNNEI. CDR3 length equals 13 residues. V gave up 11 bases and J gave up 6 bases; unmatched junction bases: 12. CDR3: CAGAQGDFAEAFF. Here the CDR3 DNA reads TGTGCCGGAGCGCAGGGGGATTTCGCTGAAGCTTTCTTT.

This clonotype was recorded many times. This chain links TRBV7-8 with TRBJ1-1, with unresolved D. CDR1 and CDR2 from the germline V gene are SGHVS and FQNEAQ. The CDR3 totals 13 residues. Between the trimmed V and J ends, which lost 2 bases and 4 bases, there was a span of 8 bases. In DNA form, the CDR3 reads TGTGCCAGCAGCTTAATGGAGGGCACTGAAGCTTTCTTT. This gives the protein CASSLMEGTEAFF.